These 8 T cell receptor beta chains share one sample of origin, sequenced in a study of spatial heterogeneity in lung cancer. From the 5' RACE reads, TCRdb called clonotypes with MiXCR, one entry per CDR3 protein. Seen here are more than 95,000 distinct CDR3 sequences, 12% observed once, and the top ten hold roughly 15%. Sample time point: blood at routine non-recurrence follow-up after resection. The input material, whole RNA from tumor, nontumor lung or frozen PBMC, was sequenced unsorted. The sequencing used PBMCs, collected at follow-up. Receptors were obtained from a male donor with early-stage non-small cell lung cancer.

The chain employs TRBV10-2 and TRBJ1-6; D remains ambiguous. V was cut by 3 bases and J by 13 bases, with 7 bases left in between. The CDR3 has 11 amino acids. Per germline, CDR1 WSHSY and CDR2 SAAADI. The CDR3 is CASSDGQPLHF. Written as DNA, the CDR3 is TGCGCCAGCAGTGACGGGCAGCCCCTCCACTTT.

In this sample, this clonotype turned up a few times. The rearrangement joins TRBV7-2 to TRBJ2-7; the match to TRBD2 covers 8 bases. The CDR3 loop spans 15 amino acids. V lost 5 bases to trimming and J lost 4 bases; unmatched junction nucleotides: 10. Germline assignment: CDR1 SGHTA and CDR2 FQGNSA. CDR3 bases: TGTGCCAGCAGCCATTCTACTAGCGGAAGATACGAGCAGTACTTC. Amino acid sequence: CASSHSTSGRYEQYF. Using reference TRBV7-2 and TRBJ2-7 for the parts outside the CDR3, the full variable domain is GAGVSQSPSNKVTEKGKDVELRCDPISGHTALYWYRQSLGQGLEFLIYFQGNSAPDKSGLPSDRFSAERTGGSVSTLTIQRTQQEDSAVYLCASSHSTSGRYEQYFGPGTRLTVT.

This clonotype has at least ten counts. The chain combines TRBV6-1 with TRBJ1-5, with TRBD1 matching over 9 bases. V trimming: 8 bases; J trimming: 3 bases; junction bases outside the gene matches: 5. The germline gives CDR1 MNHNS, CDR2 SASEGT. This CDR3 is built from 14 residues. The CDR3 region is CASQRDRDNQPQHF. The CDR3 DNA reads TGTGCCAGCCAGCGGGACAGGGACAATCAGCCCCAGCATTTT.

The rearrangement uses TRBV15 and TRBJ2-7; D unresolved. Trimming stripped 4 bases from V and 0 bases from J, with 13 bases between. Germline V gene sequence: CDR1 LNHNV, CDR2 YYDKDF (reference sequence). The CDR3 covers 15 residues. This CDR3 reads CATSKSFGPSYEQYF. Written as DNA, the CDR3 is TGTGCCACCAGCAAATCTTTTGGGCCCTCCTACGAGCAGTACTTC.

This clonotype was recorded at least ten times. V usage is TRBV29-1 and J usage is TRBJ1-4; unclear D gene. CDR1 SQVTM and CDR2 ANQGSEA come from the germline V gene. This CDR3 contains 10 residues. The V and J ends lost 7 bases and 4 bases respectively, with 4 bases between them. The CDR3: CSAGNEKLFF. DNA for the CDR3: TGCAGCGCTGGTAATGAAAAACTGTTTTTT.

This clonotype has only a few counts. This chain connects TRBV18 to TRBJ1-1, with D perhaps matching TRBD1 (6 bases). V shed 3 bases and J shed 8 bases, with 16 bases lying between them. This CDR3 comprises 14 residues. Germline assignment: CDR1 KGHSH and CDR2 LQKENI. The CDR3: CASSPSTGTSEAFF. For the CDR3, the DNA is TGTGCCAGCTCACCCTCAACAGGGACTTCAGAAGCTTTCTTT.

This clonotype has at least ten counts. The CDR3 spells CASSLGWGEYNEQFF. The CDR3 DNA reads as TGCGCCAGCAGCTTGGGGTGGGGCGAATACAATGAGCAGTTCTTC. This chain connects TRBV5-1 to TRBJ2-1, with a weak D call TRBD1 (5 bases). Germline CDR1 reads SGHRS; CDR2 reads YFSETQ. CDR3 length equals 15 residues. V shed 0 bases and J shed 4 bases, with 11 bases lying between them.

This clonotype was detected a few times. This chain uses TRBV18 with TRBJ2-7; tentative D call: TRBD2 (5 bases). V lost 1 base and J 5 bases, leaving 12 bases between the germline ends. Germline lookup yields CDR1 KGHSH and CDR2 LQKENI. CDR3 length: 14 residues. CDR3 coding DNA: TGTGCCAGCTCACCACATAGGGTCGGGGACGAGCAGTACTTC. Residues: CASSPHRVGDEQYF.